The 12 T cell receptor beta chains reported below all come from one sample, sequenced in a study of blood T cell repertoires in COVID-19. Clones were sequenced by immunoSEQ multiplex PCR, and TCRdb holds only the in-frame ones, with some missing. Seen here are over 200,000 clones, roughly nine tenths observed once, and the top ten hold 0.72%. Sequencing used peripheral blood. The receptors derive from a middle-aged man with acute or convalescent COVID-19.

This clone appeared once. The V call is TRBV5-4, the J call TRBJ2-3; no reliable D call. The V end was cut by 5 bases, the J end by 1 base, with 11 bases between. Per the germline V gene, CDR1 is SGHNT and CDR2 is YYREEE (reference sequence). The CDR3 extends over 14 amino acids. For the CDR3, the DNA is TGTGCCAGCAGAAGACAAAAGCGCACAGATACGCAGTATTTT. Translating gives CASRRQKRTDTQYF.

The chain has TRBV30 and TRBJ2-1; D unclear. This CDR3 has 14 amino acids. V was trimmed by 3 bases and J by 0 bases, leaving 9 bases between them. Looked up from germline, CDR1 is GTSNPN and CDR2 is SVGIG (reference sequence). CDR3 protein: CAWSVIDSYNEQFF. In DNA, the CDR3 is TGTGCCTGGAGCGTCATAGACTCCTACAATGAGCAGTTCTTC.

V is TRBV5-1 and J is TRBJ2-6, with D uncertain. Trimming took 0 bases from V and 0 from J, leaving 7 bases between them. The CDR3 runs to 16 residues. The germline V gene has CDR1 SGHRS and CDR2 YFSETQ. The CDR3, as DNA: TGCGCCAGCAGCTTGGACATGTTCTCTGGGGCCAACGTCCTGACTTTC. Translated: CASSLDMFSGANVLTF. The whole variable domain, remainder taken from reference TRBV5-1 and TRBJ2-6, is KAGVTQTPRYLIKTRGQQVTLSCSPISGHRSVSWYQQTPGQGLQFLFEYFSETQRNKGNFPGRFSGRQFSNSRSEMNVSTLELGDSALYLCASSLDMFSGANVLTFGAGSRLTVL.

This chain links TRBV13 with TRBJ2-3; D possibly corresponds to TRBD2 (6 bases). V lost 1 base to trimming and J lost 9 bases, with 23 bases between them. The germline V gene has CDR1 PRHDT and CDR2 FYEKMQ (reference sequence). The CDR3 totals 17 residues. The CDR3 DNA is TGTGCCAGCAGCTTAGTCTCCCGGGACTCACGCCCGATAACGCAGTATTTT. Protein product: CASSLVSRDSRPITQYF.

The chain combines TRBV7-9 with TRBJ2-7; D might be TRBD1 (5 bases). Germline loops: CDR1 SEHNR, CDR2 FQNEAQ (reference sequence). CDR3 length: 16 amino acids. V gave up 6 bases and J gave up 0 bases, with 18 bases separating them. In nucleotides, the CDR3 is TGTGCCAGCAGGGGTATAAGGGGCATTAGCTCCTACGAGCAGTACTTC. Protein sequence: CASRGIRGISSYEQYF.

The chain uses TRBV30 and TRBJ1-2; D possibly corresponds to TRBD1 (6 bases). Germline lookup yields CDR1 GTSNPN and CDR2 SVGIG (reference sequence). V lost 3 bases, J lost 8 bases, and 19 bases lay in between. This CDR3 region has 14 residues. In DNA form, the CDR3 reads TGTGCCTGGAGCCGCTTGGGGGCTGTGGGGGGCTACACCTTC. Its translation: CAWSRLGAVGGYTF.

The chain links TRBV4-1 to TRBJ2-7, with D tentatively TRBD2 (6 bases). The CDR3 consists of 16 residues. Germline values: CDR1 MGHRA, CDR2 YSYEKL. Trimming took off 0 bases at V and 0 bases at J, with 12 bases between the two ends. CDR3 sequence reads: CASSQDRRGLSYEQYF. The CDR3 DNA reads TGCGCCAGCAGCCAAGATAGGAGGGGTCTCTCCTACGAGCAGTACTTC.

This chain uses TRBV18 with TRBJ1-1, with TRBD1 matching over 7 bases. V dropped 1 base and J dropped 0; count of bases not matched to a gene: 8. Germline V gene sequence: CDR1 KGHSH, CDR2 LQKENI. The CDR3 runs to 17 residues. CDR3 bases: TGTGCCAGCTCACCACAGGGGGCCCAATTTATGAACACTGAAGCTTTCTTT. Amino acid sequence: CASSPQGAQFMNTEAFF. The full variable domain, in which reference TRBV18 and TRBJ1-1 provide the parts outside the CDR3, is NAGVMQNPRHLVRRRGQEARLRCSPMKGHSHVYWYRQLPEEGLKFMVYLQKENIIDESGMPKERFSAEFPKEGPSILRIQQVVRGDSAAYFCASSPQGAQFMNTEAFFGQGTRLTVV.

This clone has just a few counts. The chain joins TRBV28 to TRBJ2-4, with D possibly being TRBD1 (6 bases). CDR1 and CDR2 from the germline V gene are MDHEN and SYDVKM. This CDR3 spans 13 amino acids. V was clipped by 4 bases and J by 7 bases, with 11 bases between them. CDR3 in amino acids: CASSSGDVNIQYF. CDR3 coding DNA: TGTGCCAGCAGTTCAGGGGACGTCAACATTCAGTACTTC.

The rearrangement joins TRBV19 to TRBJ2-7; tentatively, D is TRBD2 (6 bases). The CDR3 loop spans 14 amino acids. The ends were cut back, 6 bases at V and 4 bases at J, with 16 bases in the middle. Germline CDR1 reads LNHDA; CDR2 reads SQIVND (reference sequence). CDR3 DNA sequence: TGTGCCAGTAGCCTAGCACTAGCCTCGTACGAGCAGTACTTC. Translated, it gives CASSLALASYEQYF.

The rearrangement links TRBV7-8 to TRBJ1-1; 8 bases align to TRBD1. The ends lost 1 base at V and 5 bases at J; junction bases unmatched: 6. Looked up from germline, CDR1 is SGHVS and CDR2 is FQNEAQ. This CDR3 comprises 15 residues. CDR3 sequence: CASSLGRGRETEAFF. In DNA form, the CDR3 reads TGTGCCAGCAGCTTAGGCAGGGGGCGGGAAACTGAAGCTTTCTTT.

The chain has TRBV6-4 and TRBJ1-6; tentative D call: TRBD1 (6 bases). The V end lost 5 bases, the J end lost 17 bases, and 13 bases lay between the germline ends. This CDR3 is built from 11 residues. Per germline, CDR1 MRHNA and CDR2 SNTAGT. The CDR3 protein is CASSLDRWVHF. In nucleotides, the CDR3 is TGTGCCAGCAGTCTCGACAGGTGGGTCCACTTT.